The 11 T cell receptor beta chains below all came from one sample that was sequenced in a study of T cells in Graves' hyperthyroidism and ophthalmopathy. There were TCR beta CDR3 regions amplified from RNA transcripts. The HTBI primer set drove a first-round RT-PCR of the TCR CDR3. Via MiXCR, TCRdb re-called the multiplex PCR reads, giving one row per CDR3 protein. Among about half a million distinct CDR3 sequences, 24% were seen once, and the ten largest hold around 11%. The specimen was blood. Every receptor here comes from a woman between 25 and 40 years old with Graves' ophthalmopathy.

The table lists this clonotype with a few counts. This rearrangement joins TRBV10-3 to TRBJ1-2, with TRBD1 matching 12 bases. Losses at the gene ends were 3 bases for V and 8 bases for J; bases not matched to a gene: 7. Germline V lookup: CDR1 ENHRY, CDR2 SYGVKD. The CDR3 has 15 residues. The chain's CDR3 is CAISDWGQGAEGYTF. CDR3 DNA: TGTGCCATCAGTGACTGGGGACAGGGGGCTGAAGGCTACACCTTC.

The chain links TRBV2 to TRBJ2-5; D perhaps matches TRBD1 (7 bases). CDR3 length: 13 amino acids. The germline V and J ends were trimmed by 6 bases and 13 bases, with 21 bases remaining between them. Germline lookup yields CDR1 SNHLY and CDR2 FYNNEI. This chain's CDR3 is CASRSEGAPPRYF. The CDR3 region has the DNA TGTGCCAGCAGGTCGGAGGGGGCCCCCCCTAGGTACTTC.

This clonotype was counted ten times or more. The genes are TRBV27 and TRBJ2-7, with D perhaps TRBD1 (5 bases). There are 13 residues in the CDR3. Germline V gene lookup returns CDR1 MNHEY and CDR2 SMNVEV (reference sequence). V gave up 6 bases and J gave up 2 bases, with 11 bases separating them. CDR3 residues: CASSSRATYEQYF. CDR3 nucleotides: TGTGCCAGCAGCTCCAGGGCAACCTACGAGCAGTACTTC.

Here the CDR3 reads CASSLDSRDTEAFF. The CDR3 nucleotides are TGTGCCAGCAGCTTAGATAGTAGGGACACTGAAGCTTTCTTT. The chain combines TRBV7-8 with TRBJ1-1; D not certain. CDR3 length: 14 residues. Germline-derived CDR1 and CDR2 are SGHVS and FQNEAQ. V lost 1 base, J lost 3 bases, and 9 bases lay in between.

This CDR3 is CASRPDRAGSGELFF. The DNA of the CDR3 is TGTGCCAGCAGACCCGACAGGGCAGGGTCCGGGGAGCTGTTTTTT. The V and J genes are TRBV6-1 and TRBJ2-2, with TRBD1 identical over 7 bases. CDR3 size: 15 residues. The germline V gene encodes CDR1 MNHNS and CDR2 SASEGT. The ends lost 6 bases at V and 6 bases at J; junction bases unmatched: 10.

This clonotype was counted ten times or more. The rearrangement joins TRBV27 to TRBJ2-7; 8 bases are a match to TRBD1. CDR3 length: 15 amino acids. Germline V CDR1 and CDR2: MNHEY, SMNVEV (reference sequence). The trim removed 4 bases at V and 3 bases at J, leaving 8 bases unmatched. Here the CDR3 reads CASSYGQGWNYEQYF. CDR3 DNA: TGTGCCAGCAGTTACGGACAGGGATGGAACTACGAGCAGTACTTC.

This clonotype was found many times. The rearrangement links TRBV27 to TRBJ1-1, with D maybe TRBD1 (5 bases). The CDR3 is made up of 12 amino acids. V was cut by 6 bases and J by 5 bases, with 10 bases left in between. Germline-derived CDR1 and CDR2 are MNHEY and SMNVEV (reference sequence). As DNA, the CDR3 is TGTGCCAGCAGCCGAGGGGAGACTGAAGCTTTCTTT. Translation: CASSRGETEAFF.

This chain uses TRBV13 with TRBJ2-7; 9 positions agree with TRBD2. CDR3 size: 14 residues. The ends lost 5 bases at V and 4 bases at J; junction bases unmatched: 6. The germline CDR1 and CDR2 sequences are PRHDT and FYEKMQ (reference sequence). The CDR3 loop is CASSPAGLAYEQYF. The DNA of the CDR3 is TGTGCCAGCAGCCCAGCGGGACTAGCTTACGAGCAGTACTTC.

Points on this clonotype: Compared with germline, one end of the junction differs, possibly owing to a read error. This chain links TRBV6-1 with TRBJ1-1; D is possibly TRBD1 (6 bases). Looked up from germline, CDR1 is MNHNS and CDR2 is SASEGT. The CDR3 has 13 amino acids. DNA for the CDR3: TGTGCCAGCAGTGAAGCAGGGGGACAAGACAGGCTCTTT. Its protein is CASSEAGGQDRLF.

This clonotype occurred many times. The chain links TRBV15 to TRBJ1-5; D is undetermined. V gave up 0 bases and J gave up 6 bases, with 3 bases separating them. The germline V gene has CDR1 LNHNV and CDR2 YYDKDF (reference sequence). The CDR3 spans 12 residues. In nucleotides, the CDR3 is TGTGCCACCAGCAGAGAGACTCAGCCCCAGCATTTT. Encoded protein: CATSRETQPQHF.

The chain employs TRBV2 and TRBJ1-1, with TRBD1 matching 9 bases. The germline CDR1 and CDR2 sequences are SNHLY and FYNNEI. V was pared by 8 bases and J by 3 bases, with 16 bases of the junction left unmatched. The CDR3 has 17 amino acids. The chain's CDR3 is CASQSITGGAGDTEAFF. The CDR3 region has the DNA TGTGCCAGCCAATCCATCACAGGGGGCGCTGGGGACACTGAAGCTTTCTTT.